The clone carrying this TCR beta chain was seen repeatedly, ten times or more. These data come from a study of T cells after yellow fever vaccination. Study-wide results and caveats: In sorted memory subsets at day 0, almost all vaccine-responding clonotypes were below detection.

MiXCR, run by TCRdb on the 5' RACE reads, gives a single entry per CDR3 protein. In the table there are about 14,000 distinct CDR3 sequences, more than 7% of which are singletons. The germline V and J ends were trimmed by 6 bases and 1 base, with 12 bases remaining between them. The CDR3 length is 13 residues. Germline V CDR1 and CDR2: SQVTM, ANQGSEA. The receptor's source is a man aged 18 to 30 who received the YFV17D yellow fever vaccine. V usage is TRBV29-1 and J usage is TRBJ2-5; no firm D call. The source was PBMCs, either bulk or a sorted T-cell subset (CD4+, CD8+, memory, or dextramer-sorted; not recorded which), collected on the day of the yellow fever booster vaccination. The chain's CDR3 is CSVDQAAQETQYF. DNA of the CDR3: TGCAGCGTCGATCAAGCCGCCCAAGAGACCCAGTACTTC.